Listed below are T cell receptor beta chains from one sample, sequenced in a study of cytomegalovirus exposure and HLA in healthy donors. Repertoires were generated with immunoSEQ multiplex PCR, while TCRdb's copy carries only in-frame clones and drops some. The table includes 150,000 to 200,000 clones, 70% to 80% detected once. The sequencing sample was made of PBMCs. The origin of the receptors is a man aged 25-40 years in good health and CMV-seropositive. Each CDR3 is given with its conserved first and last residue. The D gene is left open where the match is weak. The size of a clone is reported for some rows only, either as once, few or many, or as a class for expanded clones.

>TRBD1|TRBJ2-5|few|TRBV29-1
TGCAGCGTTGAAAACAGGGGGCGCGAGACCCAGTACTTC
CSVENRGRETQYF
>TRBD1|TRBJ1-1|NA|TRBV7-9
TGTGCCAGCAGCTTCCGGACAGGGGCCACTGAAGCTTTCTTT
CASSFRTGATEAFF
>NA|TRBJ1-1|once|TRBV5-1
TGCGCCAGCAGCCCTCGGGGGGGGGATCTGAACACTGAAGCTTTCTTT
CASSPRGGDLNTEAFF
>TRBD2|TRBJ2-1|NA|TRBV7-9
TGTGCCAGCAGCTTAGCGGGGGGGAATATATTAGGGGATGAGCAGTTCTTC
CASSLAGGNILGDEQFF
>TRBD2|TRBJ2-3|NA|TRBV4-1
TGCGCCAGCAGCCAACTAGCGGGGGGGAGCACAGATACGCAGTATTTT
CASSQLAGGSTDTQYF
>NA|TRBJ2-2|NA|TRBV30
TGTGCCTGGAGTGCAGGGTGGGCCGGGGAGCTGTTTTTT
CAWSAGWAGELFF
>NA|TRBJ1-1|few|TRBV19
TGTGCCAGTAGTATGGCGGGGTTGGGCACTGAAGCTTTCTTT
CASSMAGLGTEAFF
>NA|TRBJ1-4|NA|TRBV14
TGTGCCAGCAGCCAAAAACCGCAGGAGGCTAATGAAAAACTGTTTTTT
CASSQKPQEANEKLFF
>TRBD1|TRBJ1-6|NA|TRBV7-9
TGTGCCAGCAGCGGGGGGACAGGGCGAGCTTATAATTCACCCCTCCACTTT
CASSGGTGRAYNSPLHF
>NA|TRBJ2-1|once|TRBV5-6
TGTGCCAGCAGCTTGGTTAGCGCATCCTACAATGAGCAGTTCTTC
CASSLVSASYNEQFF
>NA|TRBJ1-1|few|TRBV7-9
TGTGCCAGCAGCTTAGATGGGGGGTGGCTGAACACTGAAGCTTTCTTT
CASSLDGGWLNTEAFF
>NA|TRBJ1-4|NA|TRBV7-9
TGTGCCAGCAGTCGGACAGAATCTAATGAAAAACTGTTTTTT
CASSRTESNEKLFF
>TRBD2|TRBJ2-3|NA|TRBV13
TGTGCCAGCAGCTTAACAGCGGGGACTCGCACAGATACGCAGTATTTT
CASSLTAGTRTDTQYF
>NA|TRBJ1-2|NA|TRBV6-6
TGTGCCAGCAGTTCCTCCCGCACCTATACTCCCACCTTC
CASSSSRTYTPTF
>TRBD2|TRBJ2-3|few|TRBV27
TGTGCCAGCAGTTCGGGGGGAGATACGCAGTATTTT
CASSSGGDTQYF
>TRBD1|TRBJ2-2|NA|TRBV14
TGTGCCAGCAGCCATAGGACAGGGGAGAACACCGGGGAGCTGTTTTTT
CASSHRTGENTGELFF
>NA|TRBJ1-2|once|TRBV19
TGTGCCAGTAGTAGGAGCAGTAGAATTGGCTACACCTTC
CASSRSSRIGYTF
>NA|TRBJ1-1|NA|TRBV28
TGTGCCAGCAGTTCCGGGACAACGATGACTGAAGCTTTCTTT
CASSSGTTMTEAFF
>TRBD2|TRBJ2-1|NA|TRBV28
TGTGCCAGCAGTCCAGCAGGTAGCGGGGGGTACAATGAGCAGTTCTTC
CASSPAGSGGYNEQFF
>NA|TRBJ2-5|few|TRBV2
TGTGCCAGCAGTCGGGGAAGCGAGACCCAGTACTTC
CASSRGSETQYF
>NA|TRBJ1-6|NA|TRBV6-5
TGTGCCAGCAGTTACTCGACTGGCAGTTTCAATTCACCCCTCCACTTT
CASSYSTGSFNSPLHF
>TRBD1|TRBJ1-4|NA|TRBV28
TGTGCCAGCAGCCCCTGGGACAGCCCATCTAATGAAAAACTGTTTTTT
CASSPWDSPSNEKLFF
>NA|TRBJ1-1|NA|TRBV10-3
TGTGCCATCAGTGACCCGGGGGTGAACACTGAAGCTTTCTTT
CAISDPGVNTEAFF
>NA|TRBJ2-7|NA|TRBV5-1
TGCGCCAGCAGCGAGCAGGAATACGAGCAGTACTTC
CASSEQEYEQYF
>TRBD1|TRBJ2-7|few|TRBV27
TGTGCCAGCAGTCCCGACAGGGCCTACGAGCAGTACTTC
CASSPDRAYEQYF
>NA|TRBJ2-7|NA|TRBV11-2
TGTGCCAGCAGCTCGGACTGGGTTTCCTACGAGCAGTACTTC
CASSSDWVSYEQYF
>TRBD1|TRBJ1-6|NA|TRBV27
TGTGCCAGCGCGGTGGGACAGGGGCATTCACCCCTCCACTTT
CASAVGQGHSPLHF
>TRBD1|TRBJ2-3|few|TRBV10-3
TGTGCCATCAGTGAGTCGGCGACAGGGGAAAGGTGGGACACAGATACGCAGTATTTT
CAISESATGERWDTDTQYF
>NA|TRBJ2-5|NA|TRBV5-1
TGCGCCAGCAGCGGAAGTCTAGCAGGAGAGACCCAGTACTTC
CASSGSLAGETQYF
>NA|TRBJ1-1|NA|TRBV4-3
TGCGCCAGCAGCCAAGATACGATACGGGGGAGCACTGAAGCTTTCTTT
CASSQDTIRGSTEAFF
>NA|TRBJ1-6|NA|TRBV5-1
TGCGCCAGCAGCTCAGAGGCCGTTAATTCACCCCTCCACTTT
CASSSEAVNSPLHF
>NA|TRBJ1-3|few|TRBV6-5
TGTGCCAGCAGTTCACGACAGGAGGTGGGAAACACCATATATTTT
CASSSRQEVGNTIYF
>NA|TRBJ2-2|NA|TRBV11-2
TGTGCCAGCACTCTATACCGAACCGGGGAGCTGTTTTTT
CASTLYRTGELFF
>TRBD2|TRBJ2-3|NA|TRBV30
TGTGCCTGGAGTGGGGCGGGGGGCTCAGATACGCAGTATTTT
CAWSGAGGSDTQYF
>TRBD2|TRBJ2-1|NA|TRBV11-2
TGTGCCAGCAGCTTAACTAGCGGGGGGCCGGACGACAATGAGCAGTTCTTC
CASSLTSGGPDDNEQFF
>NA|TRBJ2-1|NA|TRBV28
TGTGCCAGCAGCCCCTCGGTAGCTGGGAATGAGCAGTTCTTC
CASSPSVAGNEQFF
>NA|TRBJ2-7|NA|TRBV19
TGTGCCAGTAGTGGGCCCGGGACAACCTCCTACGAGCAGTACTTC
CASSGPGTTSYEQYF
>TRBD1|TRBJ2-1|NA|TRBV6-5
TGTGCCAGCAGTTACGTCCGGGACAGGGGGTATAATGAGCAGTTCTTC
CASSYVRDRGYNEQFF
>TRBD2|TRBJ2-4|NA|TRBV18
TGTGCCAGCTCACCACCACTAGCGGGGGCCGGGAAAAACATTCAGTACTTC
CASSPPLAGAGKNIQYF
>TRBD1|TRBJ2-3|NA|TRBV27
TGTGCCAGCAGCGACAGGGGGCAAGGAGATACGCAGTATTTT
CASSDRGQGDTQYF
>NA|TRBJ1-5|NA|TRBV25-1
TGTGCCAGCAGTTATAGCAATCAGCCCCAGCATTTT
CASSYSNQPQHF
>TRBD1|TRBJ2-2|once|TRBV6-5
TGTGCCAGCAGTTACGGACAGGGGAGCACCGGGGAGCTGTTTTTT
CASSYGQGSTGELFF
>TRBD1|TRBJ1-5|few|TRBV6-1
TGTGCCAGCAGTGAAGGCGGGACAGGAGGCAATCAGCCCCAGCATTTT
CASSEGGTGGNQPQHF
>NA|TRBJ2-7|once|TRBV27
TGTGCCAGCAGTTTAGGACAGAGTTACGAGCAGTACTTC
CASSLGQSYEQYF
>TRBD1|TRBJ2-1|once|TRBV7-9
TGTGCCAGCAGCCTCACCATACCCGGGACAGTCTCCTACAATGAGCAGTTCTTC
CASSLTIPGTVSYNEQFF
>TRBD2|TRBJ2-3|NA|TRBV7-9
TGTGCCAGCAGCATTATTGGACTAGCGGCGACAGATACGCAGTATTTT
CASSIIGLAATDTQYF
>TRBD1|TRBJ2-7|once|TRBV7-6
TGTGCCAGCAGCCCCGATCCGGGACAGAAGAGGTACGAGCAGTACTTC
CASSPDPGQKRYEQYF
>TRBD2|TRBJ2-1|NA|TRBV5-1
TGCGCCAGCAGCTCGTTTCTAGCGGGGGGCGGCCTCAGTGAGCAGTTCTTC
CASSSFLAGGGLSEQFF
>NA|TRBJ2-1|NA|TRBV7-6
TGTGCCAGCAGCTTAGTTCTTTTCGATGAGCAGTTCTTC
CASSLVLFDEQFF
>NA|TRBJ2-3|NA|TRBV5-1
TGCGCCAGCAGCTTGACAGGTCCCAGCACAGATACGCAGTATTTT
CASSLTGPSTDTQYF
>NA|TRBJ2-7|NA|TRBV19
TGTGCCAGTAGCCCAGGACAGATCTACGAGCAGTACTTC
CASSPGQIYEQYF
>TRBD1|TRBJ1-4|NA|TRBV10-3
TGTGCCATCAGTGAGTCCTTATCGACAGGGTCTAATGAAAAACTGTTTTTT
CAISESLSTGSNEKLFF
>NA|TRBJ1-1|NA|TRBV9
TGTGCCAGCAGCATCCCAGGGGCGGGCGAAGCTTTCTTT
CASSIPGAGEAFF
>TRBD1|TRBJ1-3|NA|TRBV10-3
TGTGCCATCAGTGGCGGACAGGGGATCGGAAACACCATATATTTT
CAISGGQGIGNTIYF
>TRBD1|TRBJ2-2|NA|TRBV5-1
TGCGCCAGCAGCTTGAGACAGGGGGCGCCCGGGGAGCTGTTTTTT
CASSLRQGAPGELFF